The rows below give T cell receptor beta chains drawn from one sample of a study of cytotoxic CD8 clonotypes in ibrutinib-treated CLL. Sequencing was performed with immunoSEQ multiplex PCR; in TCRdb, only in-frame clones are kept and a portion is missing. This sample has under 300,000 clones, with less than 75% found just once. The sequences come from PBMCs, collected after 24 months of ibrutinib treatment. The source is a human donor with chronic lymphocytic leukemia. Each CDR3 is given with its conserved first and last residue. D genes are given only for firm matches. Rows give clone size only sometimes, using once, few, many, or a class for an expanded clone.

- TRBJ1-3 TRBD1 TRBV28 CASSSMTGGSGNTIYF TGTGCCAGCAGTTCGATGACAGGGGGGTCGGGAAACACCATATATTTT
- TRBJ2-1 - TRBV29-1 CSVEGPSGVNEQFF TGCAGCGTTGAAGGGCCCTCCGGGGTCAATGAGCAGTTCTTC
- TRBJ1-3 - TRBV9 CASSTHPSGEGSGNTIYF TGTGCCAGCAGCACCCACCCGTCCGGGGAAGGGTCTGGAAACACCATATATTTT
once TRBJ2-5 - TRBV4-1 CASSSGVPVQETQYF TGCGCCAGCAGCTCAGGGGTGCCGGTACAAGAGACCCAGTACTTC
once TRBJ2-7 - TRBV28 CASSSFYEQYF TGTGCCAGCAGCAGCTTCTACGAGCAGTACTTC
- TRBJ2-1 - TRBV14 CASSQGLGKAGRYNEQFF TGTGCCAGCAGCCAAGGGCTGGGGAAAGCGGGTCGCTACAATGAGCAGTTCTTC
- TRBJ1-1 - TRBV6-5 CASSYTSFATEAFF TGTGCCAGCAGTTACACGAGTTTTGCCACTGAAGCTTTCTTT
once TRBJ2-3 - TRBV5-1 CASRSGQQDTQYF TGCGCCAGCAGATCGGGACAACAAGATACGCAGTATTTT
- TRBJ2-1 TRBD1 TRBV9 CASSVDRGSEQFF TGTGCCAGCAGCGTAGACAGGGGCAGTGAGCAGTTCTTC
- TRBJ2-7 - TRBV29-1 CSVLGLVSSYEQYF TGCAGCGTTTTAGGGCTAGTCTCCTCCTACGAGCAGTACTTC
- TRBJ2-2 - TRBV29-1 CSARQQGGGELFF TGCAGCGCCCGGCAGCAGGGCGGCGGGGAGCTGTTTTTT
- TRBJ2-7 - TRBV7-3 CASSLTNTAPEQYF TGTGCCAGCAGCTTAACGAATACAGCGCCCGAGCAGTACTTC
- TRBJ2-1 - TRBV4-2 CASSQDYLASSYNEQFF TGTGCCAGCAGCCAAGATTATCTGGCCAGCTCCTACAATGAGCAGTTCTTC
- TRBJ2-7 TRBD1 TRBV7-7 CASSRGQGGGYEQYF TGTGCTAGCAGCCGTGGACAGGGGGGTGGGTACGAGCAGTACTTC
few TRBJ1-5 - TRBV4-3 CASSQYTDQPQHF TGCGCCAGCAGCCAATACACGGACCAGCCCCAGCATTTT
few TRBJ1-2 - TRBV28 CASSLGGYGYTF TGTGCCAGCAGTTTAGGGGGCTATGGCTACACCTTC
- TRBJ2-7 TRBD1 TRBV29-1 CSVEVQGAGEQYF TGCAGCGTTGAAGTCCAGGGGGCGGGTGAGCAGTACTTC
- TRBJ1-1 TRBD1 TRBV7-9 CASSLAVSGQINTEAFF TGTGCCAGCAGCTTAGCAGTCTCGGGACAGATAAACACTGAAGCTTTCTTT
- TRBJ2-5 - TRBV6-5 CASSYGLGAVGETQYF TGTGCCAGCAGTTACGGCTTGGGCGCCGTGGGGGAGACCCAGTACTTC
- TRBJ2-7 - TRBV6-5 CASSYSRTPNEQYF TGTGCCAGCAGTTACTCGAGGACCCCCAACGAGCAGTACTTC
- TRBJ2-6 - TRBV9 CASSGDVTYSGANVLTF TGTGCCAGCAGCGGGGACGTTACCTACTCTGGGGCCAACGTCCTGACTTTC
- TRBJ1-2 - TRBV9 CASSVEGVAKRYYGYTF TGTGCCAGCAGCGTAGAAGGAGTGGCTAAGCGGTACTATGGCTACACCTTC
- TRBJ2-7 - TRBV5-1 CASSLKEGHYEQYF TGCGCCAGCAGCTTGAAGGAGGGCCACTACGAGCAGTACTTC
few TRBJ1-5 - TRBV4-2 CASSISRERNQPQHF TGTGCCAGCAGCATTAGCCGGGAACGAAATCAGCCCCAGCATTTT
- TRBJ2-1 TRBD2 TRBV29-1 CSVRTSGYNEQFF TGCAGCGTACGGACTAGCGGTTACAATGAGCAGTTCTTC
- TRBJ2-1 TRBD2 TRBV27 CASSYNGGTYNEQFF TGTGCCAGCAGCTACAACGGGGGGACCTACAATGAGCAGTTCTTC
- TRBJ2-7 - TRBV5-4 CASNSGENYEQYF TGTGCCAGCAACTCGGGAGAGAATTACGAGCAGTACTTC
- TRBJ2-2 TRBD2 TRBV7-9 CASSRPFAGGPELFF TGTGCCAGCAGTCGTCCTTTCGCGGGAGGGCCGGAGCTGTTTTTT
- TRBJ2-7 - TRBV28 CAGGDGAYEQYF TGTGCCGGAGGGGACGGGGCCTACGAGCAGTACTTC
few TRBJ2-7 - TRBV27 CASSVGYGYEQYF TGTGCCAGCAGTGTAGGGTACGGTTACGAGCAGTACTTC
few TRBJ2-1 - TRBV29-1 CSVAHNEQFF TGCAGCGTTGCCCACAATGAGCAGTTCTTC
- TRBJ1-2 - TRBV4-2 CASSQEVRGGYTF TGTGCCAGCAGCCAAGAAGTAAGGGGCGGCTACACCTTC
- TRBJ2-7 - TRBV27 CASSRFIGEQYF TGTGCCAGCAGCCGGTTTATCGGGGAGCAGTACTTC
few TRBJ2-1 TRBD1 TRBV6-5 CASSQGQANEQFF TGTGCCAGCAGCCAGGGACAGGCCAATGAGCAGTTCTTC
- TRBJ2-7 TRBD1 TRBV27 CASLPYWAGGNEQYF TGTGCCTCCTTACCCTATTGGGCAGGGGGCAACGAGCAGTACTTC
- TRBJ2-7 TRBD1 TRBV4-3 CASSQDRDSYEQYF TGCGCCAGCAGCCAAGATCGGGACAGCTACGAGCAGTACTTC
- TRBJ1-4 TRBD1 TRBV15 CATSGQGGYTNEKLFF TGTGCCACCAGCGGCCAAGGGGGCTATACTAATGAAAAACTGTTTTTT
- TRBJ2-1 TRBD2 TRBV30 CAWSVVERAGDDEQFF TGTGCCTGGAGTGTAGTTGAGAGAGCGGGGGACGATGAGCAGTTCTTC
- TRBJ2-3 TRBD1 TRBV11-3 CASSLTGQGSDTQYF TGTGCCAGCAGCTTAACCGGACAGGGGTCAGATACGCAGTATTTT
few TRBJ1-2 TRBD1 TRBV29-1 CSVAGTDFYGYTF TGCAGCGTGGCCGGGACAGACTTTTATGGCTACACCTTC
- TRBJ2-3 - TRBV6-5 CASSYLFADTQYF TGTGCCAGCAGTTACTTATTCGCCGATACGCAGTATTTT
- TRBJ1-5 - TRBV7-2 CASSSISQQFYSNQPQHF TGTGCCAGCAGCTCTATAAGCCAGCAGTTTTATAGCAATCAGCCCCAGCATTTT
- TRBJ2-2 - TRBV28 CASSPPFGLGRRTGELFF TGTGCCAGCAGTCCCCCTTTCGGGTTAGGACGACGCACCGGGGAGCTGTTTTTT
- TRBJ2-3 - TRBV13 CASSLGLAETDTQYF TGTGCCAGCAGCTTGGGGCTAGCCGAAACAGATACGCAGTATTTT
few TRBJ2-7 TRBD2 TRBV28 CASSLGTSGSYEQYF TGTGCCAGCAGTCTTGGGACTAGCGGCTCCTACGAGCAGTACTTC
- TRBJ2-1 - TRBV9 CASSVGGTSYNEQFF TGTGCCAGCAGCGTAGGCGGAACGTCCTACAATGAGCAGTTCTTC
- TRBJ1-5 - TRBV11-2 CASSAMGGDQPQHF TGTGCCAGCAGTGCAATGGGGGGGGATCAGCCCCAGCATTTT
few TRBJ1-2 TRBD1 TRBV4-2 CASSLETGLYGYTF TGTGCCAGCAGCCTCGAGACAGGGCTCTATGGCTACACCTTC
- TRBJ2-1 - TRBV28 CASSSRTGTPSSYNEQFF TGTGCCAGCAGTTCACGAACCGGGACCCCAAGCTCCTACAATGAGCAGTTCTTC
few TRBJ1-5 - TRBV29-1 CSVLDKTQHF TGCAGCGTCCTTGACAAGACCCAGCATTTT
once TRBJ2-1 - TRBV29-1 CSVGPAIQYNEQFF TGCAGCGTTGGGCCCGCGATTCAGTACAATGAGCAGTTCTTC